The 7 T cell receptor beta chains presented below share a single source sample, sequenced in a study of identical twins. TCRdb fed the 5' RACE reads into MiXCR, producing one record per CDR3 protein. The sample comprises under 800,000 distinct CDR3 sequences, about 20% of which are singletons, and 4% to 5.5% rests with the top ten. This sample was shared with a second study, whose subject was T cells expressing NK-cell markers.

The sample comprised PBMCs. These TCRs come from a woman aged 18-29 years in good health.

The genes are TRBV11-2 and TRBJ2-1, with a possible D match to TRBD2 (5 bases). V shed 3 bases and J shed 0 bases, with 15 bases lying between them. The length of the CDR3 is 17 residues. The germline V gene encodes CDR1 SGHAT and CDR2 FQNNGV. DNA of the CDR3: TGTGCCAGCAGCTTTTTCGAGGGCCTTAGCTCCTACAATGAGCAGTTCTTC. This sequence encodes CASSFFEGLSSYNEQFF.

V and J are TRBV12-3 or TRBV12-4 and TRBJ2-2, with 7 positions matching TRBD2. Unmatched junction bases numbered 2, after V lost 1 base and J lost 6 bases. The CDR3 loop spans 14 amino acids. The CDR3 DNA follows: TGTGCCAGCAGTTTAGGACTAGCCCCCGGGGAGCTGTTTTTT. Its protein product is CASSLGLAPGELFF.

The gene calls are TRBV18 and TRBJ2-5, with D unresolved. CDR3 size: 15 residues. CDR1 and CDR2 from the germline V gene are KGHSH and LQKENI. The V end was cut by 0 bases, the J end by 4 bases, with 12 bases between. CDR3 region: CASSPPNLGPETQYF. CDR3 nucleotide sequence: TGTGCCAGCTCACCACCGAACCTAGGCCCAGAGACCCAGTACTTC.

Only a few counts were recorded for this clonotype. This chain uses TRBV12-3 or TRBV12-4 with TRBJ1-1, with 8 bases lining up with TRBD1. The CDR3 loop spans 12 amino acids. With 5 bases clipped from V and 8 bases from J, the junction kept 4 bases outside the gene matches. The CDR3 DNA reads as TGTGCCAGCAGTCCCGACAGGGGAGAAGCTTTCTTT. Translating gives CASSPDRGEAFF.

CDR3 DNA sequence: TGCAGTGCTAGGGACTCTCGGCCTAGCTCCTACAATGAGCAGTTCTTC. It codes for CSARDSRPSSYNEQFF. This chain links TRBV20-1 with TRBJ2-1, with D possibly TRBD2 on 5 matching bases. Germline CDR1 and CDR2: DFQATT and SNEGSKA (reference sequence). The CDR3 sequence is 16 residues long. The V and J ends lost 3 bases and 0 bases respectively, with 15 bases between them.

This chain uses TRBV12-3 or TRBV12-4 with TRBJ2-1, with TRBD2 matching 9 bases. V gave up 2 bases and J gave up 10 bases; unmatched junction bases: 9. This CDR3 has 15 amino acids. CDR3 amino acids: CASSLYRTSDEEQFF. The CDR3 DNA reads as TGTGCCAGCAGTTTATATCGGACTAGCGACGAGGAGCAGTTCTTC.

This chain connects TRBV7-2 to TRBJ2-6; a weak D match, TRBD2 (5 bases). The CDR3 length is 14 residues. Trimming left V 3 bases short and J 2 bases short, with 5 bases between. The germline CDR1 and CDR2 sequences are SGHTA and FQGNSA. Written as DNA, the CDR3 is TGTGCCAGCAGCTTCGGGGCTGGGGCCAACGTCCTGACTTTC. Its translation is CASSFGAGANVLTF.